This TCR beta chain was found in a study of healthy donors' naive CD4 and CD8 T cells. CD4+CD8-CD45RO-CD45RA+ cells were naive CD4+; CD8+CD4-CD45RA+CD27bright cells were naive CD8+. TCR libraries were built from around 0.45 ug of total RNA by linear amplification. Via MiXCR, TCRdb re-called the reads, giving one row per CDR3 protein. The table lists around 180,000 distinct CDR3 sequences, 65% to 80% of them singletons, with 2.3% in the top ten. Germline CDR1 MNHEY, CDR2 SVGAGI. The V and J ends lost 10 bases and 3 bases, in that order; junction bases with no gene match: 8. CDR3 length: 13 residues. The sequence was collected from a pool of human donors in good health; the sample pools cells from several healthy donors. Sequenced sample: naive CD4+ and CD8+ T cells sorted from blood, pooled from several donors. This chain uses TRBV6-5 with TRBJ1-1, with TRBD1 matching over 7 bases. CDR3 loop: CAINRGLDTEAFF. The CDR3 region has the DNA TGTGCCATCAACAGGGGACTTGACACTGAAGCTTTCTTT.